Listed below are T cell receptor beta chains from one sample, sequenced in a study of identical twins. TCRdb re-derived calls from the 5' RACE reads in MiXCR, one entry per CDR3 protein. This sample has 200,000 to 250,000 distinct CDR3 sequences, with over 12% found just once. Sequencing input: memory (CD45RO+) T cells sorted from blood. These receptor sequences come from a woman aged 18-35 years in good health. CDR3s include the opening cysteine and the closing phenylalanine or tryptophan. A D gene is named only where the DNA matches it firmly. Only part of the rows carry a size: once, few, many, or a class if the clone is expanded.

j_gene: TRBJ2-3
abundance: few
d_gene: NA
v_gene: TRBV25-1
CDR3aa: CASSELPGRISTDTQYF
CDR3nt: TGTGCCAGCAGTGAGCTCCCGGGACGGATTAGCACAGATACGCAGTATTTT

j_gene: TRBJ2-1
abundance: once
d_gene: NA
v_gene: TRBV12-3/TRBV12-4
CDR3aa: CASSQNRGGEQFF
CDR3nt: TGTGCCAGCAGTCAAAACAGGGGAGGCGAGCAGTTCTTC

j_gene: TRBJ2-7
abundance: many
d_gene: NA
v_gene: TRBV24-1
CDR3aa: CATSDLRRDGMEEQYF
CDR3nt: TGTGCCACCAGTGATTTGAGGCGGGACGGTATGGAGGAGCAGTACTTC

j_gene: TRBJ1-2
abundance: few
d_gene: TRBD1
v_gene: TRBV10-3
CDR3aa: CAITRDRGNGYTF
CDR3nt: TGTGCCATCACCAGGGACAGGGGAAATGGCTACACCTTC

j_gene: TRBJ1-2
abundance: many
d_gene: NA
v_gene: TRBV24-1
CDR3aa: CATSERGSGYTF
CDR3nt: TGTGCCACCAGTGAGAGGGGCAGCGGCTACACCTTC

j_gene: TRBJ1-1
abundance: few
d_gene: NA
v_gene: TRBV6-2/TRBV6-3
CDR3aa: CATDPRGRASKAEAFF
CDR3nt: TGTGCCACCGACCCAAGGGGACGGGCCTCCAAGGCTGAAGCTTTCTTT

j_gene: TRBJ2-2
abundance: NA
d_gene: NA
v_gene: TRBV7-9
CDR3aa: CASSRAQGNTGELFF
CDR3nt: TGTGCCAGCAGCCGGGCCCAGGGGAACACCGGGGAGCTGTTTTTT

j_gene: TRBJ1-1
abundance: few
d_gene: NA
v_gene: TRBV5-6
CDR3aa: CASSLVQSEEAFF
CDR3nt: TGTGCCAGCAGCTTGGTACAGAGCGAGGAAGCTTTCTTT

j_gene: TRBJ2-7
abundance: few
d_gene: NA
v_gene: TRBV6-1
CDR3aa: CASKKGAPYEQYF
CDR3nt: TGTGCCAGTAAAAAAGGGGCTCCCTACGAGCAGTACTTC

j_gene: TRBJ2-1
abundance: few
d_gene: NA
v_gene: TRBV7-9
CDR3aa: CASSLYLAAYNEQFF
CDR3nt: TGTGCCAGCAGCTTATATTTAGCGGCATACAATGAGCAGTTCTTC

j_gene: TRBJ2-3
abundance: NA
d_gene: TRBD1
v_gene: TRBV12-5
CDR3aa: CASGLQGVADTQYF
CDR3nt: TGTGCTAGTGGCCTACAGGGGGTCGCAGATACGCAGTATTTT

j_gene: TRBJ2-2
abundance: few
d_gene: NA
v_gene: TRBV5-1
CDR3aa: CASSSGLPNTGELFF
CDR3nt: TGCGCCAGCAGCTCGGGACTTCCGAACACCGGGGAGCTGTTTTTT

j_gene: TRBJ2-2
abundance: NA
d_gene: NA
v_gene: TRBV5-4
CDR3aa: CASSSAGGNTGELFF
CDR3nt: TGTGCCAGCAGCTCGGCCGGGGGGAACACCGGGGAGCTGTTTTTT

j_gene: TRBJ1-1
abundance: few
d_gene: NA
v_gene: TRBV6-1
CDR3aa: CASRSGQTNTEAFF
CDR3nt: TGTGCCAGCAGATCAGGACAGACGAACACTGAAGCTTTCTTT

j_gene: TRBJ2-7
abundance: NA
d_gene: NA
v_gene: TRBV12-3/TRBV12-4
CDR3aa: CASRDSRGLNYEQYF
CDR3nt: TGTGCCAGCAGGGATTCGCGCGGGTTAAACTACGAGCAGTACTTC

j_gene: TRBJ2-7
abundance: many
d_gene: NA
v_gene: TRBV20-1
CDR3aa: CSASGDLYEQYF
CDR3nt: TGCAGTGCTAGCGGGGACCTATACGAGCAGTACTTC

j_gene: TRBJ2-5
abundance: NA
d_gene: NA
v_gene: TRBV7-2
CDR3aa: CASSRRTPYQETQYF
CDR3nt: TGTGCCAGCAGTCGTAGAACCCCGTACCAAGAGACCCAGTACTTC

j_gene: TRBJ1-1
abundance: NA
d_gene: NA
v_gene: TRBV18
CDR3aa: CASSPPTAVNTEAFF
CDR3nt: TGTGCCAGCTCACCTCCGACCGCCGTGAACACTGAAGCTTTCTTT

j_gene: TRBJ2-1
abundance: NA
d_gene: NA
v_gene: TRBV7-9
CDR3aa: CASSLPWGDEQFF
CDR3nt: TGTGCCAGCAGCTTACCGTGGGGCGATGAGCAGTTCTTC

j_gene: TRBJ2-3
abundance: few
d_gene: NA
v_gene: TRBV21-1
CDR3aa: CARLRGPSPPDTQYF
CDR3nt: TGTGCCAGATTAAGGGGCCCGTCCCCTCCAGATACGCAGTATTTT

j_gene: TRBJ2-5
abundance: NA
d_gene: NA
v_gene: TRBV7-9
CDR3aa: CASSWGTTRQETQYF
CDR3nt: TGTGCCAGCAGCTGGGGGACGACGCGCCAAGAGACCCAGTACTTC

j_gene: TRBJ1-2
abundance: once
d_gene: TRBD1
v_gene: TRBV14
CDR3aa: CASSPGTDLYGYTF
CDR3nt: TGTGCCAGCAGCCCCGGGACAGATCTTTATGGCTACACCTTC

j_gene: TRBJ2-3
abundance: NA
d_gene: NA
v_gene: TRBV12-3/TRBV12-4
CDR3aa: CASSWSVTSTDTQYF
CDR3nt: TGTGCCAGCAGTTGGAGCGTGACTAGCACAGATACGCAGTATTTT

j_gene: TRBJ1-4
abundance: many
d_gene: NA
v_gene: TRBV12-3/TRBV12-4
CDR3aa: CASTRSDSGEKLFF
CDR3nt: TGTGCCAGCACCCGATCTGATTCGGGTGAAAAACTGTTTTTT

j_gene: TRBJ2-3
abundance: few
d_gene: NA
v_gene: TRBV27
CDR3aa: CASSPLLGVPLSSTDTQYF
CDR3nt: TGTGCCAGCAGTCCCCTTCTCGGGGTACCCCTATCTAGCACAGATACGCAGTATTTT

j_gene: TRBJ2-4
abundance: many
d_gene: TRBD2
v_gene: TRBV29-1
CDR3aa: CSVVGGGENIQYF
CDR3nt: TGCAGCGTTGTCGGGGGGGGCGAAAACATTCAGTACTTC

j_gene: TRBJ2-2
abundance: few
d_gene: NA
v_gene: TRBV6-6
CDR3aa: CAARVTNTGELFF
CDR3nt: TGTGCCGCCAGGGTTACGAACACCGGGGAGCTGTTTTTT

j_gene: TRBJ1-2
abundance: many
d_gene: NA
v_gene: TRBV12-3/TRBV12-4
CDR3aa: CASSPPLKGHGYTF
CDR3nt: TGTGCCAGCAGTCCGCCACTAAAGGGTCATGGCTACACCTTC

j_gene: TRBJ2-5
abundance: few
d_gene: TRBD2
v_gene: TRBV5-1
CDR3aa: CASSLRGDGVQETQYF
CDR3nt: TGCGCCAGCAGCCTACGGGGGGACGGGGTCCAAGAGACCCAGTACTTC

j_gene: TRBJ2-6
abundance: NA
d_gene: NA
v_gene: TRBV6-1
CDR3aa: CASIIKSSGANVLTF
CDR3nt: TGTGCCAGCATCATCAAGAGCTCTGGGGCCAACGTCCTGACTTTC

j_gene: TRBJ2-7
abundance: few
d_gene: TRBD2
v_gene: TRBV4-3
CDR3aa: CASSRSGSLSEQYF
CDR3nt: TGCGCCAGCTCCCGTAGCGGGAGCTTATCCGAGCAGTACTTC

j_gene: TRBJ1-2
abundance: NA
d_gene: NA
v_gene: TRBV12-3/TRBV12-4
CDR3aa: CASSRGNGYTF
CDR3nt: TGTGCCAGCAGTCGAGGGAACGGCTACACCTTC

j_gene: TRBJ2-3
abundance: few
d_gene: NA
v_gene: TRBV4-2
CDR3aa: CASSQVSGTDTQYF
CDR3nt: TGTGCCAGCAGCCAAGTCTCTGGCACAGATACGCAGTATTTT

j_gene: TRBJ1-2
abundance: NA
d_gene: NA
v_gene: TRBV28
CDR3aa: CASTSGYDYGYTF
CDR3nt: TGTGCCAGCACGTCGGGGTACGACTATGGCTACACCTTC

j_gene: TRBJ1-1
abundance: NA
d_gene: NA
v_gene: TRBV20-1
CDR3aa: CSADLMNTEAFF
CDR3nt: TGCAGTGCCGACTTGATGAACACTGAAGCTTTCTTT

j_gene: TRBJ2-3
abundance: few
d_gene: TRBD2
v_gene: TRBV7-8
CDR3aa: CASSSRAGGSDTQYF
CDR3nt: TGTGCCAGCAGCTCTAGGGCGGGAGGGTCAGATACGCAGTATTTT

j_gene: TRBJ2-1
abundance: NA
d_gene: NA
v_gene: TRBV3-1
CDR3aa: CASRVTPGGDEQFF
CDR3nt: TGTGCCAGCAGGGTGACCCCGGGGGGCGATGAGCAGTTCTTC

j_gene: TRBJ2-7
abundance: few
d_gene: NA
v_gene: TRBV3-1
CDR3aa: CASSYRGGSYEQYF
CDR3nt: TGTGCCAGCAGCTACCGCGGGGGCTCTTACGAGCAGTACTTC

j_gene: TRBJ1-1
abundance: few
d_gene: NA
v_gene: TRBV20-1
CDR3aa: CSARRINTEAFF
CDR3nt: TGCAGTGCCAGGAGGATAAACACTGAAGCTTTCTTT